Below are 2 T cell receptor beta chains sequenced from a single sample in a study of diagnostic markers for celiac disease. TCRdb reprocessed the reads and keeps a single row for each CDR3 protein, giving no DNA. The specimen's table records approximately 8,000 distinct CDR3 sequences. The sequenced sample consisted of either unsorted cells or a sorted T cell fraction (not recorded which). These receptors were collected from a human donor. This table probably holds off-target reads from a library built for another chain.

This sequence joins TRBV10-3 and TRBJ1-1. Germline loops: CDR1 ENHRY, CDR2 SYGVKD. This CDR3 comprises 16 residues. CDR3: CAISESPGSGGAEAFF.

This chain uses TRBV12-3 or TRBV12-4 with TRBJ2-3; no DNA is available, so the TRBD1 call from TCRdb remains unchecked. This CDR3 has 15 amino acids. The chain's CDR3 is CASSPYSETTDTQYF.